These 22 T cell receptor beta chains originate from one sample sequenced in a study of identical twins. TCRdb redid the calling of the 5' RACE reads with MiXCR, one entry per CDR3 protein. The sample records under 250,000 distinct CDR3 sequences, around 7.6% being singletons. These data also formed part of another study, on yellow fever vaccine responses in identical twins.

Specimen: CD8+ T cells sorted from blood. The receptors come from a woman aged 18-30 years in good health.

The chain links TRBV20-1 to TRBJ2-7; D is uncertain. Germline values: CDR1 DFQATT, CDR2 SNEGSKA (reference sequence). The CDR3 contains 10 residues. V lost 7 bases and J 5 bases, leaving 9 bases between the germline ends. CDR3 residues: CSGRIHEQYF. CDR3 coding DNA: TGCAGTGGCAGGATACACGAGCAGTACTTC.

At least ten counts were recorded for this clonotype. The V and J genes are TRBV5-1 and TRBJ2-1, with 10 bases that match TRBD2. V trimming: 0 bases; J trimming: 4 bases; junction bases outside the gene matches: 4. The germline V gene encodes CDR1 SGHRS and CDR2 YFSETQ. There are 16 residues in the CDR3. For the CDR3, the DNA is TGCGCCAGCAGCTTGGAGGGACTAGCGTCATACAATGAGCAGTTCTTC. Amino acid sequence: CASSLEGLASYNEQFF. The full variable domain, its missing parts supplied by reference TRBV5-1 and TRBJ2-1, is KAGVTQTPRYLIKTRGQQVTLSCSPISGHRSVSWYQQTPGQGLQFLFEYFSETQRNKGNFPGRFSGRQFSNSRSEMNVSTLELGDSALYLCASSLEGLASYNEQFFGPGTRLTVL.

This clonotype was counted only a few times. The V gene is TRBV7-9, the J gene TRBJ2-2; 9 positions match TRBD2. Per the germline V gene, CDR1 is SEHNR and CDR2 is FQNEAQ (reference sequence). The V and J ends lost 1 base and 1 base, in that order; junction bases with no gene match: 1. This CDR3 is built from 16 residues. CDR3 sequence (DNA): TGTGCCAGCAGCTTAGGAGCGGGAGGGAACACCGGGGAGCTGTTTTTT. Translated: CASSLGAGGNTGELFF.

This clonotype was recorded many times. The chain employs TRBV7-2 and TRBJ2-3; no reliable D call. The CDR3 extends over 14 amino acids. CDR1 and CDR2 (germline): SGHTA, FQGNSA. V was pared by 1 base and J by 4 bases, with 9 bases between. CDR3 region: CASSLGGAADTQYF. For the CDR3, the DNA is TGTGCCAGCAGCTTAGGCGGAGCAGCAGATACGCAGTATTTT.

The rearrangement links TRBV6-5 to TRBJ2-2; D is uncertain. Trimming shortened V by 0 bases and J by 6 bases, and 5 bases separated the two germline ends. Germline assignment: CDR1 MNHEY and CDR2 SVGAGI. CDR3 length: 13 amino acids. Here the CDR3 DNA reads TGTGCCAGCAGTTACTCGGGCCCCGGGGAGCTGTTTTTT. It specifies CASSYSGPGELFF.

This rearrangement joins TRBV5-1 to TRBJ2-1; 9 bases fit TRBD1. The CDR3 loop spans 15 amino acids. Trimming removed 3 bases from V and 7 bases from J; junction bases left unmatched: 8. The germline V gene has CDR1 SGHRS and CDR2 YFSETQ. CDR3 amino acids: CASSWDRVEENEQFF. For the CDR3, the DNA is TGCGCCAGCAGCTGGGACAGGGTAGAAGAGAATGAGCAGTTCTTC.

The V gene is TRBV6-1, the J gene TRBJ2-7; 7 bases are shared with TRBD2. The CDR3 extends over 15 amino acids. The J segment lost 2 bases and the V segment lost 1 base, leaving 5 bases of the junction unmatched. CDR1 is MNHNS and CDR2 is SASEGT in the germline V gene. This CDR3 reads CASSEDIGRAYEQYV. CDR3 coding DNA: TGTGCCAGCAGTGAAGACATAGGGAGGGCCTACGAGCAGTACGTC.

There are a few counts of this clonotype. The J gene is TRBJ2-2, the V gene TRBV28; 8 nucleotides align to TRBD2. Germline V gene lookup returns CDR1 MDHEN and CDR2 SYDVKM. J gave up 4 bases and V 8 bases, and 9 bases lay outside the gene matches. The CDR3 contains 15 residues. This CDR3 is CASGELSGATGELFF. Written as DNA, the CDR3 is TGTGCCAGCGGAGAACTTAGCGGGGCCACCGGGGAGCTGTTTTTT.

This chain connects TRBV5-1 to TRBJ2-3; 10 positions agree with TRBD2. V was pared by 1 base and J by 2 bases, with 7 bases of the junction left unmatched. This CDR3 is built from 17 residues. Per germline, CDR1 SGHRS and CDR2 YFSETQ. The CDR3: CASSLLGLADITDTQYF. The CDR3 nucleotides are TGCGCCAGCAGCTTGCTCGGACTAGCGGATATCACAGATACGCAGTATTTT. Together with reference TRBV5-1 and TRBJ2-3, the CDR3 gives the full variable domain: KAGVTQTPRYLIKTRGQQVTLSCSPISGHRSVSWYQQTPGQGLQFLFEYFSETQRNKGNFPGRFSGRQFSNSRSEMNVSTLELGDSALYLCASSLLGLADITDTQYFGPGTRLTVL.

This clonotype was picked up many times. One junction end disagrees with the germline gene, perhaps due to a read error. The V and J genes are TRBV5-1 and TRBJ1-2, with D hard to call. Germline lookup yields CDR1 SGHRS and CDR2 YFSETQ. This CDR3 region has 15 residues. CDR3 nucleotides: TGCGCCAGCATCTTGAAGGGCGAAAGGCTCGGAGGCTACACCTTC. Protein: CASILKGERLGGYTF.

CDR3 sequence: CASSPRDSSAGLYEQYV. CDR3 in DNA: TGTGCCAGCAGCCCGAGGGACAGCTCGGCGGGCCTCTACGAGCAGTACGTC. The chain uses TRBV7-8 and TRBJ2-7; 7 bases agree with TRBD1. After removal of 5 bases from V and 3 bases from J, the junction contained 16 bases not matched to a gene. The CDR3 runs to 17 residues. Germline V gene sequence: CDR1 SGHVS, CDR2 FQNEAQ.

This sequence joins TRBV24-1 and TRBJ2-2, with TRBD2 matching 8 bases. The CDR3 contains 16 residues. CDR1 and CDR2 from the germline V gene are KGHDR and SFDVKD. V lost 3 bases, J lost 3 bases, and 5 bases stayed unmatched. Written as DNA, the CDR3 is TGTGCCACCAGTGATGAAGTTAGCGGGGACACCGGGGAGCTGTTTTTT. The encoded protein is CATSDEVSGDTGELFF.

The J gene is TRBJ2-5, the V gene TRBV7-2, with TRBD1 matching 9 bases. The germline V gene has CDR1 SGHTA and CDR2 FQGNSA. V was pared by 4 bases and J by 3 bases, with 6 bases of the junction left unmatched. This CDR3 comprises 15 residues. The CDR3 here is CASSSWDRVEETQYF. The CDR3 nucleotides read TGTGCCAGCAGCTCCTGGGACAGGGTTGAAGAGACCCAGTACTTC. Full variable domain (outside the CDR3, taken from reference TRBV7-2 and TRBJ2-5): GAGVSQSPSNKVTEKGKDVELRCDPISGHTALYWYRQSLGQGLEFLIYFQGNSAPDKSGLPSDRFSAERTGGSVSTLTIQRTQQEDSAVYLCASSSWDRVEETQYFGPGTRLLVL.

Ten or more counts support this clonotype. The chain uses TRBV29-1 and TRBJ1-3; TRBD1 is a possible D gene (5 bases). From germline, CDR1 is SQVTM and CDR2 ANQGSEA. V was pared by 6 bases and J by 0 bases, with 12 bases between. The CDR3 is 14 residues long. The CDR3 bases are TGCAGCGTCAATCGGGGCAACTCTGGAAACACCATATATTTT. Encoded protein: CSVNRGNSGNTIYF.

This clonotype came up many times. The J gene is TRBJ1-1, the V gene TRBV7-2, with D hard to call. In germline, CDR1 is SGHTA, CDR2 FQGNSA. Trimming took 1 base from V and 8 from J, leaving 11 bases between them. The length of the CDR3 is 13 residues. The CDR3 nucleotides are TGTGCCAGCAGCTTAGTTAGGACCGCCGAAGCTTTCTTT. It codes for CASSLVRTAEAFF.

This clonotype was observed at least ten times. The chain joins TRBV27 to TRBJ1-1; D is unclear. Germline lookup yields CDR1 MNHEY and CDR2 SMNVEV (reference sequence). The CDR3 spans 14 residues. The ends were cut back, 2 bases at V and 5 bases at J, with 12 bases in the middle. In DNA form, the CDR3 reads TGTGCCAGCAGTTTAAGTCGGTTCGGGACTGAAGCTTTCTTT. This translates into CASSLSRFGTEAFF.

The chain uses TRBV3-1 and TRBJ2-1; TRBD1 might be the D (6 bases). Germline values: CDR1 LGHDT, CDR2 YNNKEL (reference sequence). The V end was cut by 5 bases, the J end by 6 bases, with 14 bases between. CDR3 length: 14 residues. CDR3 loop: CASSLGHSGNEQFF. The CDR3 DNA sequence: TGTGCCAGCAGCTTGGGACACTCGGGCAATGAGCAGTTCTTC.

The chain employs TRBV5-1 and TRBJ2-1; D perhaps matches TRBD1 (7 bases). The V end lost 4 bases, the J end lost 7 bases, and 18 bases lay between the germline ends. Germline V gene sequence: CDR1 SGHRS, CDR2 YFSETQ. The CDR3 extends over 15 amino acids. The DNA of the CDR3 is TGCGCCAGCAGCACCAGGGGGGAGGTTGGTAATGAGCAGTTCTTC. This translates into CASSTRGEVGNEQFF.

This clonotype was seen a handful of times. The chain joins TRBV28 to TRBJ2-3, with D possibly TRBD2 on 6 matching bases. This CDR3 has 15 amino acids. Per germline, CDR1 MDHEN and CDR2 SYDVKM. The V gene lost 5 bases and the J gene lost 4 bases, with 16 bases spanning the gap. The CDR3 region has the DNA TGTGCCAGCAGTCCCCTTTCGGGAGCGGCAGATACGCAGTATTTT. Amino acid sequence: CASSPLSGAADTQYF.

This clonotype was seen just once. The V and J genes are TRBV27 and TRBJ2-7, with TRBD2 matching 11 bases. The CDR3 consists of 15 residues. CDR1 and CDR2 (germline): MNHEY, SMNVEV (reference sequence). Trimming took 0 bases from V and 5 from J; bases not matched to a gene: 3. The CDR3 loop is CASSLSSGGADEQYV. The CDR3 bases are TGTGCCAGCAGTTTATCTAGCGGGGGGGCGGACGAGCAGTACGTC.

This clonotype appeared a few times. This rearrangement joins TRBV5-6 to TRBJ2-3, with D perhaps TRBD1 (6 bases). The CDR3 sequence is 15 residues long. CDR1 is SGHDT and CDR2 is YYEEEE in the germline V gene. V dropped 1 base and J dropped 2 bases, with 11 bases sitting between them. In DNA form, the CDR3 reads TGTGCCAGCAGCTTGCAGCAGGGGAACACAGATACGCAGTATTTT. Amino acids: CASSLQQGNTDTQYF.

A few counts support this clonotype. This sequence joins TRBV20-1 and TRBJ2-5, with D tentatively TRBD2 (7 bases). Trimming took 1 base from V and 5 from J, leaving 20 bases between them. Germline values: CDR1 DFQATT, CDR2 SNEGSKA (reference sequence). CDR3 length equals 16 residues. The CDR3 protein is CSARGLGGANLETQYF. In nucleotides, the CDR3 is TGCAGTGCTAGAGGCCTAGGGGGGGCAAACTTGGAGACCCAGTACTTC.